This entry lists 26 T cell receptor beta chains sequenced from one sample in a study of regulatory T cells in long-lasting Graves disease. Time point in this sample: newly diagnosed GD, antithyroid drugs for less than 3 months. RNA extracted from PBMCs served as the sequencing template. Library construction for TCR beta used iRepertoire HTBI primers and Arm-PCR of CDR3 regions. TCRdb used MiXCR to reprocess the multiplex PCR reads, holding one entry per CDR3 protein. This table holds approximately 540,000 distinct CDR3 sequences, more than 10% found once. This sample also appeared in a second study, on T cells in Graves' hyperthyroidism and ophthalmopathy.

This specimen was peripheral blood mononuclear cells (PBMCs), taken at new diagnosis, from a patient treated with antithyroid drugs. The receptors shown here come from a woman aged 25 to 39 with Graves disease.

This rearrangement joins TRBV6-2 or TRBV6-3 to TRBJ2-7, with D possibly matching TRBD1 (6 bases). Germline loops: CDR1 MNHEY, CDR2 SVGEGT. Trimming cost V 4 bases and J 9 bases, with 16 bases left between them. The CDR3 sequence is 13 residues long. This chain's CDR3 is CASSSLQGLGQYF. CDR3 nucleotides: TGTGCCAGCAGTTCCCTACAGGGCCTCGGGCAGTACTTC.

This clonotype appeared many times. This chain links TRBV11-2 with TRBJ1-3; D possibly corresponds to TRBD1 (5 bases). CDR1 SGHAT and CDR2 FQNNGV come from the germline V gene. With 2 bases removed from V and 0 bases from J, the gap between germline ends came to 8 bases. This CDR3 comprises 15 residues. The CDR3 nucleotides are TGTGCCAGCAGCTTATCACAGGTCTCTGGAAACACCATATATTTT. It encodes CASSLSQVSGNTIYF.

This clonotype came up many times. This chain uses TRBV30 with TRBJ2-1; D is perhaps TRBD2 (6 bases). V was shortened by 2 bases and J by 7 bases, with 12 bases between the two germline ends. Germline lookup yields CDR1 GTSNPN and CDR2 SVGIG (reference sequence). The length of the CDR3 is 13 residues. The CDR3 bases are TGTGCCTGGAGTTGGGACTTTAGAAATGAGCAGTTCTTC. It is translated as CAWSWDFRNEQFF.

This clonotype was counted ten times or more. The V call is TRBV7-9, the J call TRBJ2-7, with 11 bases identical to TRBD2. The germline CDR1 and CDR2 sequences are SEHNR and FQNEAQ (reference sequence). V trimming: 5 bases; J trimming: 6 bases; junction bases outside the gene matches: 12. CDR3 length equals 16 residues. CDR3 nucleotides: TGTGCCAGCAGCCCACGACTACTAGCGGGAGTAGGCGAGCAGTACTTC. It codes for CASSPRLLAGVGEQYF.

There are many counts of this clonotype. CDR3 loop: CASSQGSFGLTDTEAFF. For the CDR3, the DNA is TGTGCCAGCAGCCAAGGATCCTTTGGTCTTACGGACACTGAAGCTTTCTTT. The rearrangement joins TRBV3-1 to TRBJ1-1, with unresolved D. In germline, CDR1 is LGHDT, CDR2 YNNKEL (reference sequence). The CDR3 sequence is 17 residues long. The ends were cut back, 1 base at V and 3 bases at J, with 18 bases in the middle.

In this sample, this clonotype turned up many times. The V call is TRBV5-1, the J call TRBJ2-3, with 10 positions matching TRBD2. CDR1 and CDR2 (germline): SGHRS, YFSETQ. The CDR3 is 16 amino acids. Trimming took 0 bases from V and 4 from J; bases not matched to a gene: 5. The CDR3 is CASSLAAGGPPDTQYF. The CDR3 DNA sequence: TGCGCCAGCAGCTTGGCAGCGGGAGGGCCTCCAGATACGCAGTATTTT.

This clonotype was detected ten times or more. The chain couples TRBV28 to TRBJ2-3; 9 bases are shared with TRBD2. The germline V gene has CDR1 MDHEN and CDR2 SYDVKM. There are 16 residues in the CDR3. Trimming cost V 1 base and J 3 bases; bases outside gene matches: 5. CDR3 nucleotide sequence: TGTGCCAGCAGTTTATATGTAGCGGGAGCGACAGATACGCAGTATTTT. Amino acids: CASSLYVAGATDTQYF.

The chain employs TRBV4-3 and TRBJ2-7; tentatively, D is TRBD2 (6 bases). This CDR3 has 13 residues. Germline V gene sequence: CDR1 LGHNA, CDR2 YSLEER. Trimming stripped 4 bases from V and 3 bases from J, with 10 bases between. Written as DNA, the CDR3 is TGCGCCAGCAGCCCGTCCGGGGGCTACGAGCAGTACTTC. Protein sequence: CASSPSGGYEQYF.

As to this clonotype: Since a much larger clone is just one base distant, this may be a read error. J is TRBJ1-2 and V is TRBV20-1; possible D gene TRBD1, 5 bases. The CDR3 has 16 residues. With 0 bases removed from V and 6 bases from J, the gap between germline ends came to 20 bases. In germline, CDR1 is DFQATT, CDR2 SNEGSKA (reference sequence). The CDR3 is CSARDRRAGIRNGYTF. In nucleotides, the CDR3 is TGCAGTGCTAGAGATAGGCGCGCAGGGATCCGCAATGGCTACACCTTC.

This clonotype appeared many times. The rearrangement joins TRBV5-1 to TRBJ2-2; 9 nucleotides agree with TRBD2. With V trimmed by 1 base and J by 11 bases, 9 bases remained unmatched. Germline V lookup: CDR1 SGHRS, CDR2 YFSETQ. This CDR3 has 15 amino acids. As DNA, the CDR3 is TGCGCCAGCAGCTTGAAGGGGCTAGCGGGACCTGAGCTGTTTTTT. Encoded protein: CASSLKGLAGPELFF.

The V call is TRBV29-1, the J call TRBJ2-1; 8 bases line up with TRBD2. The CDR3 extends over 18 amino acids. J lost 7 bases, V lost 3 bases, and 20 bases had no gene match. Germline values: CDR1 SQVTM, CDR2 ANQGSEA. The CDR3 nucleotides read TGCAGCGTTGAGGCGGCCCGGGAAGATAGCGGGAAGTGGAATGAGCAGTTCTTC. Translated, it gives CSVEAAREDSGKWNEQFF.

This clonotype was seen at least ten times. This rearrangement joins TRBV3-1 to TRBJ2-7; TRBD2 might be the D (5 bases). The CDR3 loop spans 13 amino acids. Germline CDR1 LGHDT, CDR2 YNNKEL (reference sequence). The germline V and J ends were trimmed by 4 bases and 7 bases, with 14 bases remaining between them. The CDR3 nucleotides are TGTGCCAGCAGCCCTCGGAGAGGGAATGAGCAGTACTTC. It specifies CASSPRRGNEQYF.

This clonotype was detected many times. This chain joins TRBV2 and TRBJ1-5; 7 positions match TRBD1. V gave up 4 bases and J gave up 0 bases; unmatched junction bases: 9. The CDR3 loop spans 17 amino acids. The germline V gene has CDR1 SNHLY and CDR2 FYNNEI. CDR3 in DNA: TGTGCCAGCAGTGTGGGCAGGGGGGTGGCTAGCAATCAGCCCCAGCATTTT. Protein sequence: CASSVGRGVASNQPQHF.

This clonotype was seen a few times. This rearrangement joins TRBV6-1 to TRBJ2-3; no reliable D call. CDR3 length: 10 amino acids. CDR1 is MNHNS, CDR2 SASEGT, per germline. Between the trimmed V and J ends, which lost 8 bases and 11 bases, there was a span of 11 bases. DNA for the CDR3: TGTGCCAGCCGCGATGTGATGCAGTATTTT. This sequence encodes CASRDVMQYF.

This clonotype was picked up a small number of times. The rearrangement uses TRBV6-9 and TRBJ2-5; the match to TRBD2 covers 7 bases. There are 15 residues in the CDR3. Germline-derived CDR1 and CDR2 are MNHGY and SVAAGI. Unmatched junction bases numbered 9, after V lost 3 bases and J lost 5 bases. The CDR3 coding sequence is TGTGCCAGCAGTTACGCGGCAGGGAGGGCCGAGACCCAGTACTTC. This translates into CASSYAAGRAETQYF.

In this sample, this clonotype turned up many times. V and J are TRBV7-6 and TRBJ2-1, with D unclear. The CDR3 loop spans 15 amino acids. From germline, CDR1 is SGHVS and CDR2 FNYEAQ. V shed 4 bases and J shed 8 bases, with 18 bases lying between them. CDR3 DNA: TGTGCCAGCAGCTCGAAGCGAACCCGATATGATGAGCAGTTCTTC. This codes for CASSSKRTRYDEQFF.

There are a few counts of this clonotype. The chain combines TRBV27 with TRBJ1-1, with 9 bases fitting TRBD1. With 8 bases clipped from V and 1 base from J, the junction kept 14 bases outside the gene matches. Germline V gives CDR1 MNHEY, CDR2 SMNVEV (reference sequence). There are 17 residues in the CDR3. CDR3 amino acids: CASSPRGQGKRNTEAFF. For the CDR3, the DNA is TGTGCCAGCTCCCCCCGAGGACAGGGGAAAAGGAACACTGAAGCTTTCTTT.

This clonotype has more than one count but fewer than ten. The chain employs TRBV6-5 and TRBJ1-5; no reliable D call. In germline, CDR1 is MNHEY, CDR2 SVGAGI. There are 14 residues in the CDR3. V lost 0 bases and J 6 bases, leaving 9 bases between the germline ends. CDR3 loop: CASSYSVLGQPQHF. The CDR3 DNA reads TGTGCCAGCAGTTACTCGGTGTTAGGTCAGCCCCAGCATTTT.

This clonotype was picked up many times. The V and J genes are TRBV11-2 and TRBJ2-7, with 13 bases that match TRBD2. Germline CDR1 reads SGHAT; CDR2 reads FQNNGV. There are 15 residues in the CDR3. Trimming removed 4 bases from V and 7 bases from J; junction bases left unmatched: 7. The CDR3 loop is CASSSTAGLAGEQYF. CDR3 sequence (DNA): TGTGCCAGCAGCTCTACCGCGGGACTAGCGGGGGAGCAGTACTTC.

This clonotype has a handful of counts. The rearrangement joins TRBV6-1 to TRBJ1-1; possibly TRBD1 for D (6 bases). The CDR3 is 15 residues long. Germline loops: CDR1 MNHNS, CDR2 SASEGT. Trimming took off 5 bases at V and 1 base at J, with 14 bases between the two ends. The DNA of the CDR3 is TGTGCCAGCAGTAAGAACCCGACAGGGAACACTGAAGCTTTCTTT. It yields the protein CASSKNPTGNTEAFF.

This chain uses TRBV6-1 with TRBJ1-6; unclear D gene. Germline-derived CDR1 and CDR2 are MNHNS and SASEGT. The CDR3 sequence is 13 residues long. The V and J ends lost 8 bases and 7 bases respectively, with 12 bases between them. The chain's CDR3 is CASGGWRNSPLHF. CDR3 in DNA: TGTGCCAGCGGCGGCTGGAGGAATTCACCCCTCCACTTT.

This clonotype was recorded at least ten times. This rearrangement joins TRBV7-9 to TRBJ2-7; D gene ambiguous. CDR3 length: 14 residues. V gave up 0 bases and J gave up 3 bases, with 9 bases separating them. Germline assignment: CDR1 SEHNR and CDR2 FQNEAQ (reference sequence). CDR3 in amino acids: CASSLAGRNYEQYF. In DNA form, the CDR3 reads TGTGCCAGCAGCTTAGCGGGCAGGAACTACGAGCAGTACTTC.

This clonotype was found many times. The chain recombines TRBV10-1 with TRBJ2-2; D ambiguous. From germline, CDR1 is WNHNN and CDR2 SYGVQD (reference sequence). V was pared by 2 bases and J by 3 bases, with 16 bases between. This CDR3 is 17 amino acids long. In DNA form, the CDR3 reads TGCGCCAGCAGTGAGAGGTCCAAAGGTGGGGACACCGGGGAGCTGTTTTTT. This translates into CASSERSKGGDTGELFF.

This clonotype was detected many times. The genes are TRBV27 and TRBJ1-1, with D possibly being TRBD1 (5 bases). The CDR3 is made up of 14 amino acids. Per the germline V gene, CDR1 is MNHEY and CDR2 is SMNVEV (reference sequence). The V gene lost 5 bases and the J gene lost 1 base, with 11 bases spanning the gap. CDR3 sequence reads: CASSLRQTNTEAFF. The CDR3 DNA reads as TGTGCCAGCAGTCTAAGACAGACGAACACTGAAGCTTTCTTT.

There are many counts of this clonotype. The genes are TRBV19 and TRBJ2-7, with 12 bases matching TRBD2. Losses at the gene ends were 4 bases for V and 2 bases for J; bases not matched to a gene: 6. The CDR3 runs 16 residues. Germline lookup yields CDR1 LNHDA and CDR2 SQIVND (reference sequence). CDR3 residues: CASSKGTSGSAYEQYF. The DNA of the CDR3 is TGTGCCAGTAGTAAAGGGACTAGCGGGTCCGCCTACGAGCAGTACTTC.

The chain carries TRBV6-1 and TRBJ2-4; 9 bases align to TRBD1. J lost 6 bases, V lost 6 bases, and 9 bases had no gene match. The CDR3 totals 15 residues. CDR1 is MNHNS, CDR2 SASEGT, per germline. This CDR3 reads CASRSTGGMGNIQYF. The CDR3 nucleotides read TGTGCCAGCAGATCGACAGGGGGTATGGGAAACATTCAGTACTTC.